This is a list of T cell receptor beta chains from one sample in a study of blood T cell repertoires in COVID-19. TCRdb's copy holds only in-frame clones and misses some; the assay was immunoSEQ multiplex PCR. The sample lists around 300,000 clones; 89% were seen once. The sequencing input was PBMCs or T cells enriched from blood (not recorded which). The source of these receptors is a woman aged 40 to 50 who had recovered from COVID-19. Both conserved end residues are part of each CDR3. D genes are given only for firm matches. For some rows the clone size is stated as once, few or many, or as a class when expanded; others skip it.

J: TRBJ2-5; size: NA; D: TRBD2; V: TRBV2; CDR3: CASSEHAGVETQYF; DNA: TGTGCCAGCAGTGAACATGCGGGAGTGGAGACCCAGTACTTC
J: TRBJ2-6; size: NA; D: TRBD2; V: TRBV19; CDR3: CASSEGGFHFSGANVLTF; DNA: TGTGCCAGTAGTGAGGGAGGGTTCCACTTCTCTGGGGCCAACGTCCTGACTTTC
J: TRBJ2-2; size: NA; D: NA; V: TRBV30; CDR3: CAWTHPRQANTGELFF; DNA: TGTGCCTGGACCCACCCCCGGCAGGCGAACACCGGGGAGCTGTTTTTT
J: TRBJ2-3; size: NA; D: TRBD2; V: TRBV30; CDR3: CAWSRLAGAPSTDTQYF; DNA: TGTGCCTGGAGTAGGCTAGCGGGAGCCCCTAGCACAGATACGCAGTATTTT
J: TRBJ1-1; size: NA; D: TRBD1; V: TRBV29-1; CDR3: CSGVQGAGHTEAFF; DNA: TGCAGCGGAGTACAGGGGGCCGGGCACACTGAAGCTTTCTTT
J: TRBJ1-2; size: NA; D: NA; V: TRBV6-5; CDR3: CASSYEQVYGYTF; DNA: TGTGCCAGCAGTTACGAGCAGGTGTATGGCTACACCTTC
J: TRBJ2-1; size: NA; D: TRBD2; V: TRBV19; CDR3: CASSILGTSGGNTQFF; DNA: TGTGCCAGTAGTATCCTCGGGACTAGCGGGGGGAATACGCAGTTCTTC
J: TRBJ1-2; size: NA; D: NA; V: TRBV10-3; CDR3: CAISDSTGFYGYTF; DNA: TGTGCCATCAGTGATAGTACAGGCTTTTATGGCTACACCTTC
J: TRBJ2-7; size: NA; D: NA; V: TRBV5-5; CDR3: CASSVSARSSYEQYF; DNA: TGTGCCAGCAGCGTTAGCGCCAGGAGCTCCTACGAGCAGTACTTC
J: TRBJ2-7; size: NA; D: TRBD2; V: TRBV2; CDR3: CASMLSGDSYEQYF; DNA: TGTGCCAGCATGCTTAGCGGGGATTCCTACGAGCAGTACTTC
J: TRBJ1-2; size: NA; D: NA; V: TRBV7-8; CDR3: CASSRAGRTIYGYTF; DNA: TGTGCCAGCAGCCGAGCAGGGAGAACAATATATGGCTACACCTTC
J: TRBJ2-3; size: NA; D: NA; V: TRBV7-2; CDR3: CASSLSRVAGTDTQYF; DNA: TGTGCCAGCAGCTTAAGTCGGGTCGCTGGTACAGATACGCAGTATTTT
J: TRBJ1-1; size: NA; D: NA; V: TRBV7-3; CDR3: CASSRDRGTEAFF; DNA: TGTGCCAGCAGCCGGGATAGGGGGACTGAAGCTTTCTTT
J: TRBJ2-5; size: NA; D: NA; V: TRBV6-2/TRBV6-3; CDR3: CASSPLSETQYF; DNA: TGTGCCAGCAGTCCCCTCTCAGAGACCCAGTACTTC
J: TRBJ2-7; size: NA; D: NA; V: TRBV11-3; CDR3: CASSLFPPLTELEQYF; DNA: TGTGCCAGCAGCTTATTCCCCCCCTTGACAGAACTTGAGCAGTACTTC
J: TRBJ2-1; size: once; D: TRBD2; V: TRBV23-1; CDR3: CASSLPGLAGGNEQFF; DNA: TGCGCCAGCAGTCTCCCGGGACTAGCGGGAGGGAATGAGCAGTTCTTC
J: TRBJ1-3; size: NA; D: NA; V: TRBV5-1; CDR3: CASSLFSPGPNTIYF; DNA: TGCGCCAGCAGCTTGTTCTCGCCAGGCCCCAACACCATATATTTT
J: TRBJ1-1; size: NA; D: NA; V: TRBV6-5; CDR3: CASITRGWMNTEAFF; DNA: TGTGCCAGCATTACACGGGGGTGGATGAACACTGAAGCTTTCTTT
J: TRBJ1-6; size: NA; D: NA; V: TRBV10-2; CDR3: CASSEPPSGWVSPLHF; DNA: TGCGCCAGCAGTGAGCCCCCCTCAGGGTGGGTTTCACCCCTCCACTTT
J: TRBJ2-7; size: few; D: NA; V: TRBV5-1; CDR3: CASSLDGGSYEQYF; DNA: TGCGCCAGCAGCTTGGACGGGGGCTCCTACGAGCAGTACTTC
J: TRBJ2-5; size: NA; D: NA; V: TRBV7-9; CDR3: CASSQTGRQETQYF; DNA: TGTGCCAGCAGCCAGACAGGGAGGCAAGAGACCCAGTACTTC
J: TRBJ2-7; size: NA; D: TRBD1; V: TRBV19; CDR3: CASSTPDRREQYF; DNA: TGTGCCAGTAGTACCCCGGACAGGCGCGAGCAGTACTTC
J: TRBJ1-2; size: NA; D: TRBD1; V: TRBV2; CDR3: CATKTGIHNYGYTF; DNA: TGTGCCACCAAGACAGGGATTCATAACTATGGCTACACCTTC
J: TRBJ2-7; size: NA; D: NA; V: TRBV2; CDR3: CASSANLRGEQYF; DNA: TGTGCCAGCAGTGCCAACCTCCGAGGGGAGCAGTACTTC
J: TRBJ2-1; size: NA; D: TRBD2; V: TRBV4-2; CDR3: CASSQEPGLDYNEQFF; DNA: TGTGCCAGCAGCCAGGAACCGGGACTAGACTACAATGAGCAGTTCTTC